This T cell receptor beta chain was observed in a study of cytomegalovirus exposure and HLA in healthy donors. The PCR employed 60 Vbeta primers together with 13 Jbeta primers. Repertoires were generated with immunoSEQ multiplex PCR, while TCRdb's copy carries only in-frame clones and drops some. Of about 110,000 clones detected, 74% appear once; the ten largest clones hold 2.6%. Findings of the study overall: CMV serostatus was the sole immune exposure data available.

A remark on this clone: Its antigen remains unidentified.

V lost 2 bases to trimming and J lost 5 bases; unmatched junction nucleotides: 12. The CDR3 sequence is 17 residues long. Germline CDR1 SGHRS, CDR2 YFSETQ. The TCR was taken from a man in his forties or fifties in good health and CMV-seropositive. This chain joins TRBV5-1 and TRBJ2-5; TRBD2 matches 10 bases. Sequenced sample: PBMCs. The CDR3 nucleotides read TGCGCCAGCAGCTTTGGCCTAGCGGGAGAGGTTGAGGAGACCCAGTACTTC. This encodes CASSFGLAGEVEETQYF. Full variable domain (remainder filled in from reference TRBV5-1 and TRBJ2-5): KAGVTQTPRYLIKTRGQQVTLSCSPISGHRSVSWYQQTPGQGLQFLFEYFSETQRNKGNFPGRFSGRQFSNSRSEMNVSTLELGDSALYLCASSFGLAGEVEETQYFGPGTRLLVL.